Below, one T cell receptor (beta chain) is given with its context. Its matching antigen is unknown. Genomic DNA per cell subset filled all wells of several immunoSEQ plates. Profiling relied on immunoSEQ multiplex PCR, and the TCRdb table lists in-frame clones only, not all of them. Among roughly 570,000 clones listed, 98% were seen once. The sample originates from a study of shared clonotypes between healthy human individuals. Across the study: Three plates each covered CD4 naive and memory; CD8 naive two, CD8 memory one.

The naive CD8 subset, CD45RO-negative cells positively selected for CCR7, excluded terminally differentiated effector memory CD45RA+ cells. The V gene lost 6 bases and the J gene lost 1 base, with 8 bases spanning the gap. Germline V gene lookup returns CDR1 SEHNR and CDR2 FQNEAQ (reference sequence). This CDR3 is built from 13 residues. Points from the study as a whole: Clonotypes not shared had lower generation probabilities than those common to all four donors. Naive CD4 clonotype sharing across several donors was about 5%.

The receptor was derived from a man aged 25-40 years in good health. The specimen sequenced was naive CD8+ T cells sorted from blood. V gene TRBV7-9 combines with J gene TRBJ2-3; possible D gene TRBD2, 5 bases. The CDR3 region has the DNA TGTGCCAGCAGTTATAGCGGCACAGATACGCAGTATTTT. This translates into CASSYSGTDTQYF.